The T cell receptor (beta chain) under discussion was sequenced for a study of brain T cells in children with intractable seizures. Method: immunoSEQ multiplex PCR; TCRdb's copy keeps in-frame clones and lacks some. The table includes 100,000 to 120,000 clones, under 95% detected once. Pre-surgery treatment included at least one anti-epileptic drug. The receptor was derived from a boy less than two years old with hemimegalencephaly and intractable seizures. Sequencing used peripheral blood, obtained at surgery.

The CDR3: CASSPGGGDNSPLHF. CDR3 sequence (DNA): TGTGCCAGCAGCCCCGGAGGAGGGGACAATTCACCCCTCCACTTT. The chain carries TRBV9 and TRBJ1-6, with D possibly matching TRBD1 (5 bases). Looked up from germline, CDR1 is SGDLS and CDR2 is YYNGEE. Trimming left V 4 bases short and J 7 bases short, with 15 bases between. The CDR3 extends over 15 amino acids. The complete variable domain, with remaining parts taken from reference TRBV9 and TRBJ1-6, reads DSGVTQTPKHLITATGQRVTLRCSPRSGDLSVYWYQQSLDQGLQFLIQYYNGEERAKGNILERFSAQQFPDLHSELNLSSLELGDSALYFCASSPGGGDNSPLHFGNGTRLTVT.